The 19 T cell receptor beta chains in this list originate from one sample, sequenced in a study of technical replicates of blood from a handful of donors. Produced via immunoSEQ multiplex PCR; TCRdb's table is partial and in-frame only. The data hold 76,000 or so clones, with 91% observed a single time. Sequencing was done on a sample of T cells isolated from PBMCs. These receptors were taken from a human donor in good health.

This clone was counted once. V is TRBV4-1 and J is TRBJ1-1, with D possibly being TRBD1 (6 bases). Trimming shortened V by 1 base and J by 7 bases, and 16 bases separated the two germline ends. This CDR3 is built from 15 residues. Germline CDR1 is MGHRA and CDR2 is YSYEKL. CDR3 nucleotide sequence: TGCGCCAGCAGCCAAGTTCAAAAAAGACAGGTTGAAGCTTTCTTT. Translation: CASSQVQKRQVEAFF.

The CDR3 protein is CASSTPLDSQETQYF. CDR3 nucleotide sequence: TGTGCCAGCAGCACGCCTTTGGACAGCCAAGAGACCCAGTACTTC. The chain joins TRBV5-6 to TRBJ2-5, with D perhaps TRBD1 (6 bases). V lost 4 bases, J lost 1 base, and 14 bases lay in between. CDR1 and CDR2 from the germline V gene are SGHDT and YYEEEE. CDR3 size: 15 residues.

For the CDR3, the DNA is TGTGCCAGCATCAGGGGACTAGGGAACCAAGAGACCCAGTACTTC. Protein product: CASIRGLGNQETQYF. The V and J genes are TRBV7-8 and TRBJ2-5, with TRBD2 matching over 8 bases. The trim removed 7 bases at V and 0 bases at J, leaving 7 bases unmatched. The CDR3 sequence is 15 residues long. Germline V CDR1 and CDR2: SGHVS, FQNEAQ.

The rearrangement uses TRBV4-1 and TRBJ1-4; D possibly corresponds to TRBD1 (5 bases). Trimming shortened V by 3 bases and J by 5 bases, and 19 bases separated the two germline ends. The CDR3 covers 17 residues. The germline V gene encodes CDR1 MGHRA and CDR2 YSYEKL. Here the CDR3 DNA reads TGCGCCAGCAGCCAGGCAGGGTTGGGTATGAAGAATGAAAAACTGTTTTTT. This sequence encodes CASSQAGLGMKNEKLFF.

This sequence joins TRBV15 and TRBJ1-1; D is unresolved. This CDR3 has 13 amino acids. The germline V and J ends were trimmed by 8 bases and 0 bases, with 10 bases remaining between them. The germline V gene encodes CDR1 LNHNV and CDR2 YYDKDF (reference sequence). The CDR3 bases are TGTGCCACCTCGCTAGGAGTGAACACTGAAGCTTTCTTT. It yields the protein CATSLGVNTEAFF. The whole variable domain, remainder taken from reference TRBV15 and TRBJ1-1, is DAMVIQNPRYQVTQFGKPVTLSCSQTLNHNVMYWYQQKSSQAPKLLFHYYDKDFNNEADTPDNFQSRRPNTSFCFLDIRSPGLGDTAMYLCATSLGVNTEAFFGQGTRLTVV.

V is TRBV7-9 and J is TRBJ2-3; 9 bases line up with TRBD2. The junction had 4 bases not matched to a gene; V was cut back by 2 bases and J by 1 base. Per germline, CDR1 SEHNR and CDR2 FQNEAQ (reference sequence). The CDR3 runs 16 residues. CDR3 sequence reads: CASSLLAGVGTDTQYF. In nucleotides, the CDR3 is TGTGCCAGCAGCTTATTAGCGGGGGTCGGCACAGATACGCAGTATTTT.

Turning to this clone: At the DNA level, this CDR3 is encoded by other sequences in the same sample as well. This chain links TRBV11-3 with TRBJ2-7; D is unresolved. V was clipped by 1 base and J by 2 bases, with 9 bases between them. The CDR3 is 14 residues long. CDR1 and CDR2 (germline): SGHNT, YENEEA. CDR3 in amino acids: CASSLGAGTYEQYF. The CDR3 region has the DNA TGTGCCAGCAGCTTAGGAGCAGGTACCTACGAGCAGTACTTC.

This rearrangement joins TRBV4-2 to TRBJ2-7; 10 bases match TRBD2. This CDR3 comprises 17 residues. The germline gives CDR1 LGHNA, CDR2 YNFKEQ. The V gene end was trimmed by 3 bases and the J gene end by 4 bases; junction bases not matched to a gene: 12. CDR3 sequence: CASSQGLAGDGGYEQYF. CDR3 coding DNA: TGTGCCAGCAGCCAGGGGCTAGCGGGAGATGGGGGTTACGAGCAGTACTTC.

The chain combines TRBV6-4 with TRBJ2-1; weak D call: TRBD2 (6 bases). Germline loops: CDR1 MRHNA, CDR2 SNTAGT. The CDR3 loop spans 14 amino acids. Trimming cost V 4 bases and J 6 bases, with 13 bases left between them. The DNA of the CDR3 is TGTGCCAGCAGTGGGGCGGGAATCCTCAATGAGCAGTTCTTC. Translated: CASSGAGILNEQFF.

V and J are TRBV5-5 and TRBJ1-5, with D tentatively TRBD1 (6 bases). V lost 7 bases and J 7 bases, leaving 18 bases between the germline ends. Germline CDR1 is SGHKS and CDR2 is YYEKEE (reference sequence). The CDR3 has 14 amino acids. CDR3 coding DNA: TGTGCCAGCGGCACAACCCTACAGGGACAGCCCCAGCATTTT. The encoded protein is CASGTTLQGQPQHF.

The CDR3 sequence: CASSLVLESDTQYF. The CDR3, as DNA: TGCGCCAGCAGCTTGGTTTTAGAGTCAGATACGCAGTATTTT. V gene TRBV5-1 combines with J gene TRBJ2-3; no definite D call. The CDR3 sequence is 14 residues long. CDR1 and CDR2 from the germline V gene are SGHRS and YFSETQ. The V and J ends lost 0 bases and 4 bases respectively, with 9 bases between them.

V usage is TRBV4-1 and J usage is TRBJ2-1, with 10 nucleotides matching TRBD1. This CDR3 region has 16 residues. CDR1 and CDR2 (germline): MGHRA, YSYEKL. Trimming removed 1 base from V and 8 bases from J; junction bases left unmatched: 8. The CDR3 DNA follows: TGCGCCAGCAGCCAAGCTCCGGGACAGGGGACCCATGAGCAGTTCTTC. Protein: CASSQAPGQGTHEQFF.

The chain is built from TRBV19 and TRBJ2-7; 7 positions match TRBD1. The germline V gene encodes CDR1 LNHDA and CDR2 SQIVND (reference sequence). V was clipped by 4 bases and J by 3 bases; unmatched bases: 6. The CDR3 has 14 residues. In nucleotides, the CDR3 is TGTGCCAGTAGTAGACAGGGTTGGGACTACGAGCAGTACTTC. Its translation: CASSRQGWDYEQYF.

This chain links TRBV28 with TRBJ1-2; 7 bases line up with TRBD1. Germline V gene data show CDR1 as MDHEN and CDR2 as SYDVKM. The CDR3 has 12 residues. J gave up 2 bases and V 8 bases, and 2 bases lay outside the gene matches. CDR3 nucleotides: TGTGCCAGCTCGGACAGGAACTATGGCTACACCTTC. This encodes CASSDRNYGYTF.

This rearrangement joins TRBV5-4 to TRBJ2-7, with D tentatively TRBD1 (5 bases). Germline V gene lookup returns CDR1 SGHNT and CDR2 YYREEE (reference sequence). The V gene lost 2 bases and the J gene lost 5 bases, with 14 bases spanning the gap. CDR3 length: 14 residues. CDR3 sequence reads: CASSFMWQDNEQYF. CDR3 DNA: TGTGCCAGCAGCTTTATGTGGCAGGACAACGAGCAGTACTTC. The entire variable domain, with the rest obtained from reference TRBV5-4 and TRBJ2-7, is as follows: ETGVTQSPTHLIKTRGQQVTLRCSSQSGHNTVSWYQQALGQGPQFIFQYYREEENGRGNFPPRFSGLQFPNYSSELNVNALELDDSALYLCASSFMWQDNEQYFGPGTRLTVT.

The chain is built from TRBV11-2 and TRBJ2-2, with D perhaps TRBD1 (6 bases). CDR1 and CDR2 (germline): SGHAT, FQNNGV. This CDR3 contains 17 residues. V gave up 3 bases and J gave up 7 bases, with 21 bases separating them. CDR3 nucleotides: TGTGCCAGCAGCTTTTCTTCGGTCCCAGGGGCCGTCGGGGAGCTGTTTTTT. Translation gives CASSFSSVPGAVGELFF. The full variable domain, with the rest looked up from reference TRBV11-2 and TRBJ2-2, is EAGVAQSPRYKIIEKRQSVAFWCNPISGHATLYWYQQILGQGPKLLIQFQNNGVVDDSQLPKDRFSAERLKGVDSTLKIQPAKLEDSAVYLCASSFSSVPGAVGELFFGEGSRLTVL.

The gene calls are TRBV2 and TRBJ1-1; 9 bases are a match to TRBD1. The CDR3 covers 12 residues. Germline-derived CDR1 and CDR2 are SNHLY and FYNNEI. The CDR3 nucleotides are TGTGTCCGGGACAGGGAGAACACTGAAGCTTTCTTT. It encodes CVRDRENTEAFF.

This chain uses TRBV5-1 with TRBJ2-2; the match to TRBD2 covers 9 bases. This CDR3 contains 15 residues. The V and J ends lost 6 bases and 1 base, in that order; junction bases with no gene match: 4. Looked up from germline, CDR1 is SGHRS and CDR2 is YFSETQ. The CDR3 region is CASNRLAVNTGELFF. The CDR3 coding sequence is TGCGCCAGCAACCGACTAGCGGTGAACACCGGGGAGCTGTTTTTT.

The CDR3 DNA is TGTGCCAGCAGCTTGGGTCCTGGTCCGGGTAATTCACCCCTCCACTTT. Protein: CASSLGPGPGNSPLHF. The chain couples TRBV5-6 to TRBJ1-6; D gene ambiguous. V was shortened by 0 bases and J by 6 bases, with 13 bases between the two germline ends. Germline lookup yields CDR1 SGHDT and CDR2 YYEEEE. This CDR3 comprises 16 residues.